This T cell receptor (beta chain) came from a study of type 1 regulatory T cells. Overall study: T-allo10 is a Tr1-enriched, alloantigen-specific CD4 T cell product made in vitro.

The CDR3 runs to 14 residues. Per germline, CDR1 DFQATT and CDR2 SNEGSKA (reference sequence). Trimming stripped 3 bases from V and 7 bases from J, with 16 bases between. In the case of this clonotype: A clone one base away is much larger, so this may be a read error.

From the reads, TCRdb called clonotypes with MiXCR, one entry per CDR3 protein. The profile covers approximately 90,000 distinct CDR3 sequences, with around a third appearing a single time and about 2.4% taken by the ten largest. The sequencing sample was made of CD4+ T cells, either the whole sample or a sorted fraction (not recorded which). The TCR originated in a human donor in good health. The chain is built from TRBV20-1 and TRBJ2-1, with D perhaps TRBD2 (5 bases). The CDR3 DNA sequence: TGCAGTGCTAGTGACTATGCCAGGAGGAATGAGCAGTTCTTC. Amino acid sequence: CSASDYARRNEQFF.